This T cell receptor (beta chain) was sequenced for a study of control samples from healthy donors and cancer patients. Germline V gene data show CDR1 as SGHTA and CDR2 as FQGTGA. Trimming took off 4 bases at V and 6 bases at J, with 13 bases between the two ends. The CDR3 length is 14 residues. TCRdb keeps only in-frame clones here, not all; method: immunoSEQ multiplex PCR. The table records around 250,000 clones, roughly 82% of them present only once. The chain links TRBV7-3 to TRBJ2-1; D may correspond to TRBD1 or TRBD2 (5 bases each). This clonotype was sampled from a woman aged 60-75 years with lung cancer. Sequencing was done on a sample of PBMCs. CDR3 residues: CASSSGLKGNEQFF. The CDR3 coding sequence is TGTGCCAGCAGCTCGGGGCTGAAGGGCAATGAGCAGTTCTTC.